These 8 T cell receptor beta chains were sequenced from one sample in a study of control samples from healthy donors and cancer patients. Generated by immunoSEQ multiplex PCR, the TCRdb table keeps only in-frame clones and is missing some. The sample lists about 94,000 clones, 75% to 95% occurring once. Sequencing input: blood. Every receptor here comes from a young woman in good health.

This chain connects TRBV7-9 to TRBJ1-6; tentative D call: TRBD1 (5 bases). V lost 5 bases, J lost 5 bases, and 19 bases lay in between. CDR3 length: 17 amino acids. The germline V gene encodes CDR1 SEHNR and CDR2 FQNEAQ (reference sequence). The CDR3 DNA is TGTGCCAGCAGCATAGGGCTTGCGGGCAGGGATAATTCACCCCTCCACTTT. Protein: CASSIGLAGRDNSPLHF.

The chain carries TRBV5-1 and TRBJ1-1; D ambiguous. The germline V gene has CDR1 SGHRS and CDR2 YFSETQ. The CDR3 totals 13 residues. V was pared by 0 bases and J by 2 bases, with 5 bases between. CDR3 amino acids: CASSLGLNTEAFF. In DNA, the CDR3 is TGCGCCAGCAGCTTGGGGCTAAACACTGAAGCTTTCTTT.

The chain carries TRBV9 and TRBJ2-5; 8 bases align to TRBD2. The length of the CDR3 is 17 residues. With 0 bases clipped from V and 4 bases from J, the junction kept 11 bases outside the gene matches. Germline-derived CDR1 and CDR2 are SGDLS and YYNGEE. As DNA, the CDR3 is TGTGCCAGCAGCGTAGTGGCGGGGGGCCTACCCGGAGAGACCCAGTACTTC. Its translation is CASSVVAGGLPGETQYF.

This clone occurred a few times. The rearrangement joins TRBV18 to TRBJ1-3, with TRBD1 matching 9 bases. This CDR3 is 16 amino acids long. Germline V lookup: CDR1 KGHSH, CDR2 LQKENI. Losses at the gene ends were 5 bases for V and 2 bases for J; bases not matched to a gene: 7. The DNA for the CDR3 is TGTGCCAGCTCATTTTCGGGACAGGGCGCTGGAAACACCATATATTTT. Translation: CASSFSGQGAGNTIYF.

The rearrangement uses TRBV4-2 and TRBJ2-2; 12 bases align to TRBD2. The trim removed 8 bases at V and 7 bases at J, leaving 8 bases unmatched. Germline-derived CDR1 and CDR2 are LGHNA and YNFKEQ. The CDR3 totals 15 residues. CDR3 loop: CASSASGGDDGELFF. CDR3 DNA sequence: TGTGCCAGCTCCGCTAGCGGGGGGGACGACGGGGAGCTGTTTTTT.

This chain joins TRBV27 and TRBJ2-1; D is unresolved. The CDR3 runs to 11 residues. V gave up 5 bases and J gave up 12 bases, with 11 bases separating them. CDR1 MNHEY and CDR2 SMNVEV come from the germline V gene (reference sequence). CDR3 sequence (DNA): TGTGCCAGCAGTAACAATGAGTGGCAGTTCTTC. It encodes CASSNNEWQFF.

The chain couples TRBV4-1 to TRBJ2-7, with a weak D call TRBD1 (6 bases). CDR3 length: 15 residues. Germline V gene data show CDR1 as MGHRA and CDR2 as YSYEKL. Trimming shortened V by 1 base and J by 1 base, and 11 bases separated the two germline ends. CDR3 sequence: CASSQVPGVSYEQYF. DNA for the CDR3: TGCGCCAGCAGCCAAGTTCCAGGGGTTTCCTACGAGCAGTACTTC.

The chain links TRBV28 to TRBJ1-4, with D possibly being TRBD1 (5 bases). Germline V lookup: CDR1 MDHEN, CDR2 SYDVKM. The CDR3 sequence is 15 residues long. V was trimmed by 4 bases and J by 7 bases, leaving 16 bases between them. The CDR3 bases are TGTGCCAGCAGTTCTCCTCGGCGGGGGGGTGAAAAACTGTTTTTT. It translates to CASSSPRRGGEKLFF. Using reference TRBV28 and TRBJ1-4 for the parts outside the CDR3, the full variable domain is DVKVTQSSRYLVKRTGEKVFLECVQDMDHENMFWYRQDPGLGLRLIYFSYDVKMKEKGDIPEGYSVSREKKERFSLILESASTNQTSMYLCASSSPRRGGEKLFFGSGTQLSVL.